These T cell receptor beta chains were read from a single sample in a study of identifying expanded T cells in peripheral blood. The protocol was immunoSEQ multiplex PCR, while the TCRdb copy is restricted to in-frame clones and leaves out a portion. The profile covers about 110,000 clones, with around 89% appearing a single time and around 8.2% taken by the ten largest. The sample was blood. These receptors were collected from a person aged 18 to 70 in good health. The CDR3 runs from the conserved cysteine through the conserved F or W. D genes are given only for firm matches. Clone size is given for some rows only: seen once, a few or many times, or a class if the clone is expanded.

V gene: TRBV18
J gene: TRBJ2-1
clone size: .
CDR3 length: 16
D gene: TRBD2
CDR3 protein: CASSPAGGSSYNEQFF
CDR3 DNA: TGTGCCAGCTCACCAGCGGGGGGGAGCTCCTACAATGAGCAGTTCTTC

V gene: TRBV7-3
J gene: TRBJ1-2
clone size: once
CDR3 length: 16
D gene: .
CDR3 protein: CASSLNGPGADYGYTF
CDR3 DNA: TGTGCCAGCAGCTTAAATGGGCCGGGGGCCGACTATGGCTACACCTTC

V gene: TRBV7-9
J gene: TRBJ2-2
clone size: .
CDR3 length: 14
D gene: .
CDR3 protein: CASSTLVGNGELFF
CDR3 DNA: TGTGCCAGCAGTACGCTTGTGGGCAACGGGGAGCTGTTTTTT

V gene: TRBV7-3
J gene: TRBJ2-1
clone size: .
CDR3 length: 15
D gene: .
CDR3 protein: CASSTEGGLYNEQFF
CDR3 DNA: TGTGCCAGCAGCACCGAAGGGGGTCTCTACAATGAGCAGTTCTTC

V gene: TRBV5-4
J gene: TRBJ1-6
clone size: few
CDR3 length: 15
D gene: .
CDR3 protein: CASSLYSSYNSPLHF
CDR3 DNA: TGTGCCAGCAGCTTGTACAGCTCCTATAATTCACCCCTCCACTTT

V gene: TRBV4-1
J gene: TRBJ2-7
clone size: .
CDR3 length: 15
D gene: .
CDR3 protein: CASSQDPGGGYEQYF
CDR3 DNA: TGCGCCAGCAGCCAAGACCCCGGGGGCGGCTACGAGCAGTACTTC

V gene: TRBV19
J gene: TRBJ2-1
clone size: .
CDR3 length: 15
D gene: TRBD2
CDR3 protein: CASSIAGLAGNEQFF
CDR3 DNA: TGTGCCAGTAGTATAGCAGGACTAGCGGGGAATGAGCAGTTCTTC

V gene: TRBV9
J gene: TRBJ2-3
clone size: once
CDR3 length: 16
D gene: TRBD1
CDR3 protein: CASSTPRDRYTDTQYF
CDR3 DNA: TGTGCCAGCAGCACCCCCCGGGACAGATACACAGATACGCAGTATTTT

V gene: TRBV19
J gene: TRBJ1-4
clone size: .
CDR3 length: 12
D gene: TRBD1
CDR3 protein: CATSTGREKLFF
CDR3 DNA: TGTGCCACCTCGACAGGGCGGGAAAAACTGTTTTTT

V gene: TRBV29-1
J gene: TRBJ1-2
clone size: .
CDR3 length: 14
D gene: TRBD1
CDR3 protein: CSVEMRQGRYGYTF
CDR3 DNA: TGCAGCGTTGAAATGCGACAGGGAAGGTATGGCTACACCTTC

V gene: TRBV7-2
J gene: TRBJ2-7
clone size: once
CDR3 length: 14
D gene: .
CDR3 protein: CASSSPGPLDEQYF
CDR3 DNA: TGTGCCAGCAGCTCCCCGGGCCCACTCGACGAGCAGTACTTC

V gene: TRBV28
J gene: TRBJ1-4
clone size: .
CDR3 length: 14
D gene: .
CDR3 protein: CASSYKGVDEKLFF
CDR3 DNA: TGTGCCAGCAGTTATAAGGGGGTAGATGAAAAACTGTTTTTT

V gene: TRBV27
J gene: TRBJ2-5
clone size: .
CDR3 length: 14
D gene: .
CDR3 protein: CASSFHDRQETQYF
CDR3 DNA: TGTGCCAGCAGTTTCCATGACAGGCAAGAGACCCAGTACTTC

V gene: TRBV29-1
J gene: TRBJ1-3
clone size: .
CDR3 length: 13
D gene: .
CDR3 protein: CSVDSGEGNTIYF
CDR3 DNA: TGCAGCGTTGATTCGGGGGAGGGAAACACCATATATTTT

V gene: TRBV9
J gene: TRBJ1-6
clone size: .
CDR3 length: 14
D gene: TRBD1
CDR3 protein: CASTGGALNSPLHF
CDR3 DNA: TGTGCCAGCACAGGGGGCGCTCTGAATTCACCCCTCCACTTT

V gene: TRBV11-2
J gene: TRBJ1-1
clone size: .
CDR3 length: 11
D gene: .
CDR3 protein: CASSLEGRAFF
CDR3 DNA: TGTGCCAGCAGCTTAGAGGGTAGGGCTTTCTTT

V gene: TRBV19
J gene: TRBJ2-2
clone size: .
CDR3 length: 18
D gene: .
CDR3 protein: CASSIDPYVGTNTGELFF
CDR3 DNA: TGTGCCAGTAGTATAGATCCCTACGTGGGCACCAACACCGGGGAGCTGTTTTTT

V gene: TRBV5-5
J gene: TRBJ1-2
clone size: many
CDR3 length: 15
D gene: .
CDR3 protein: CASSLVITDNYGYTF
CDR3 DNA: TGTGCCAGCAGCTTGGTAATTACCGATAACTATGGCTACACCTTC

V gene: TRBV30
J gene: TRBJ1-1
clone size: .
CDR3 length: 12
D gene: TRBD1
CDR3 protein: CAWTTGYTEAFF
CDR3 DNA: TGTGCCTGGACGACAGGGTATACTGAAGCTTTCTTT

V gene: TRBV28
J gene: TRBJ2-7
clone size: few
CDR3 length: 11
D gene: .
CDR3 protein: CASSLGDEQYF
CDR3 DNA: TGTGCCAGCAGCCTCGGGGACGAGCAGTACTTC

V gene: TRBV18
J gene: TRBJ1-2
clone size: .
CDR3 length: 13
D gene: .
CDR3 protein: CASSPDSNYGYTF
CDR3 DNA: TGTGCCAGCTCACCCGACAGCAACTATGGCTACACCTTC

V gene: TRBV7-2
J gene: TRBJ2-7
clone size: .
CDR3 length: 15
D gene: .
CDR3 protein: CASSLGTGGEYEQYF
CDR3 DNA: TGTGCCAGCAGCTTAGGAACAGGGGGGGAGTACGAGCAGTACTTC

V gene: TRBV9
J gene: TRBJ1-2
clone size: .
CDR3 length: 15
D gene: TRBD1
CDR3 protein: CASSADRGNVGGYTF
CDR3 DNA: TGTGCCAGCAGCGCGGACAGGGGGAATGTGGGTGGCTACACCTTC

V gene: TRBV5-1
J gene: TRBJ2-3
clone size: .
CDR3 length: 14
D gene: .
CDR3 protein: CASSLPASTDTQYF
CDR3 DNA: TGCGCCAGCAGCTTGCCAGCTAGCACAGATACGCAGTATTTT

V gene: TRBV14
J gene: TRBJ2-2
clone size: once
CDR3 length: 15
D gene: .
CDR3 protein: CASSQGAGLRGELFF
CDR3 DNA: TGTGCCAGCAGCCAAGGAGCAGGGCTCCGGGGGGAGCTGTTTTTT

V gene: TRBV11-2
J gene: TRBJ1-3
clone size: .
CDR3 length: 14
D gene: .
CDR3 protein: CASSFDISGNTIYF
CDR3 DNA: TGTGCCAGCAGCTTTGACATCTCTGGAAACACCATATATTTT

V gene: TRBV19
J gene: TRBJ2-3
clone size: once
CDR3 length: 15
D gene: .
CDR3 protein: CASSPLSSGTDTQYF
CDR3 DNA: TGTGCCAGTAGTCCCCTCTCTAGCGGCACAGATACGCAGTATTTT

V gene: TRBV6-1
J gene: TRBJ2-7
clone size: .
CDR3 length: 12
D gene: .
CDR3 protein: CASQQGSYEQYF
CDR3 DNA: TGTGCCAGTCAACAGGGCAGTTACGAGCAGTACTTC

V gene: TRBV5-4
J gene: TRBJ1-2
clone size: .
CDR3 length: 13
D gene: .
CDR3 protein: CATLSGERYGYTF
CDR3 DNA: TGTGCCACCCTGTCGGGGGAACGCTATGGCTACACCTTC

V gene: TRBV7-3
J gene: TRBJ1-1
clone size: few
CDR3 length: 14
D gene: .
CDR3 protein: CASSFLGEGTEAFF
CDR3 DNA: TGTGCCAGCAGCTTCCTCGGGGAGGGCACTGAAGCTTTCTTT

V gene: TRBV4-2
J gene: TRBJ2-2
clone size: .
CDR3 length: 12
D gene: .
CDR3 protein: CASSQRTGELFF
CDR3 DNA: TGTGCCAGCAGCCAAAGAACCGGGGAGCTGTTTTTT

V gene: TRBV4-2
J gene: TRBJ1-1
clone size: .
CDR3 length: 13
D gene: .
CDR3 protein: CASSQRAPTEAFF
CDR3 DNA: TGTGCCAGCAGCCAGAGAGCACCTACTGAAGCTTTCTTT

V gene: TRBV19
J gene: TRBJ2-5
clone size: .
CDR3 length: 13
D gene: .
CDR3 protein: CARISQLKETQYF
CDR3 DNA: TGTGCCAGAATTTCCCAGTTGAAAGAGACCCAGTACTTC

V gene: TRBV19
J gene: TRBJ1-5
clone size: .
CDR3 length: 15
D gene: TRBD1
CDR3 protein: CASSQQGHGNQPQHF
CDR3 DNA: TGTGCCAGTAGCCAACAGGGGCATGGGAATCAGCCCCAGCATTTT

V gene: TRBV18
J gene: TRBJ2-4
clone size: .
CDR3 length: 12
D gene: .
CDR3 protein: CASSPEQNIQYF
CDR3 DNA: TGTGCCAGCTCACCGGAGCAGAACATTCAGTACTTC

V gene: TRBV11-2
J gene: TRBJ2-3
clone size: once
CDR3 length: 14
D gene: .
CDR3 protein: CASSLGGSTDTQYF
CDR3 DNA: TGTGCCAGCAGCTTAGGAGGGAGCACAGATACGCAGTATTTT